This TCR beta chain was documented in a study of cytomegalovirus exposure and HLA in healthy donors. Both 60 Vbeta primers and 13 Jbeta primers went into the PCR. Produced via immunoSEQ multiplex PCR; TCRdb's table is partial and in-frame only. The sample carries some 150,000 clones, approximately 74% recorded once. The V segment lost 2 bases and the J segment 0 bases; nucleotides outside the gene matches: 4. CDR1 and CDR2 (germline): MGHRA, YSYEKL. This CDR3 region has 17 residues. The receptor's source is a man between 18 and 35 years old in good health and CMV-seropositive. The V call is TRBV4-1, the J call TRBJ2-1; 10 bases align to TRBD2. The source material was PBMCs. The DNA of the CDR3 is TGCGCCAGCAGCCAAAGACTAGCGGGTAGCTCCTACAATGAGCAGTTCTTC. Residues: CASSQRLAGSSYNEQFF.